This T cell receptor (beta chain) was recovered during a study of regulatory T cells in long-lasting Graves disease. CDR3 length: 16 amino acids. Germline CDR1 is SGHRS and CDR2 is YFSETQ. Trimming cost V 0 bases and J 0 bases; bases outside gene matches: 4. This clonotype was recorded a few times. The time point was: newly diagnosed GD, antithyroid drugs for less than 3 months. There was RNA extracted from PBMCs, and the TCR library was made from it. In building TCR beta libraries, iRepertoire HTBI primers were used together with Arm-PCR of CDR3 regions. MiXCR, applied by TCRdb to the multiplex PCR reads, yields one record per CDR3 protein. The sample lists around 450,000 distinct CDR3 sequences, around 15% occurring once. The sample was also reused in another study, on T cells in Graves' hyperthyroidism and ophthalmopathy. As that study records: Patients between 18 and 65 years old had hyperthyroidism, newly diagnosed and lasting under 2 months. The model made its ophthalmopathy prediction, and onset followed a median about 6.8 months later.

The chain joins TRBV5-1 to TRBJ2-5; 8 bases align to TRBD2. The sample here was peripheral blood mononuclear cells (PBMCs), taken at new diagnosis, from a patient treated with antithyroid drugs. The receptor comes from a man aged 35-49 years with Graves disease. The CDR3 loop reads CASSLAGGADQETQYF. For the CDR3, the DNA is TGCGCCAGCAGCTTGGCCGGGGGGGCGGACCAAGAGACCCAGTACTTC.